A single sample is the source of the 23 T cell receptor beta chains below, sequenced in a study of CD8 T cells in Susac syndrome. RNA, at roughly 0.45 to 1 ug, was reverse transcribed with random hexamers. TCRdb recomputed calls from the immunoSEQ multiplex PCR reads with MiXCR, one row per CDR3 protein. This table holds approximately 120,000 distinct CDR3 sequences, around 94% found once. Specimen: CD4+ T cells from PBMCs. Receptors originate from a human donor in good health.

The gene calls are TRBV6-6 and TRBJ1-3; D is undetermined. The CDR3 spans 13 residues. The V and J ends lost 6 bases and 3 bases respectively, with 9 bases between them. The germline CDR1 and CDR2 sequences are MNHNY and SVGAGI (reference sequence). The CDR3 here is CASREEGGNTIYF. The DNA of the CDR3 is TGTGCCAGCAGGGAGGAGGGTGGAAACACCATATATTTT.

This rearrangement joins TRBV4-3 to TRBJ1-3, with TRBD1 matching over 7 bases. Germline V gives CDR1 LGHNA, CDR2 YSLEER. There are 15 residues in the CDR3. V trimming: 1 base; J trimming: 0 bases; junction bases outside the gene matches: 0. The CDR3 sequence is CASSQGQGSGNTIYF. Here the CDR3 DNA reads TGCGCCAGCAGCCAAGGACAGGGCTCTGGAAACACCATATATTTT.

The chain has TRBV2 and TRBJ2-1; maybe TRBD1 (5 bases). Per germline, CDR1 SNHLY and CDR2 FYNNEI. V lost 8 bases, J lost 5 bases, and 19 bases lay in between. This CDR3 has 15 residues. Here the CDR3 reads CASRVWSDTHNEQFF. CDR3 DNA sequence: TGTGCCAGCCGCGTCTGGTCGGACACACACAATGAGCAGTTCTTC.

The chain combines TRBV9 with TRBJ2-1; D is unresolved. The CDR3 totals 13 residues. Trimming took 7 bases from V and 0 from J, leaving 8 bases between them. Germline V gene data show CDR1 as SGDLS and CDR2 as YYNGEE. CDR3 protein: CASALSSYNEQFF. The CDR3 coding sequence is TGTGCCAGCGCCTTAAGCTCCTACAATGAGCAGTTCTTC.

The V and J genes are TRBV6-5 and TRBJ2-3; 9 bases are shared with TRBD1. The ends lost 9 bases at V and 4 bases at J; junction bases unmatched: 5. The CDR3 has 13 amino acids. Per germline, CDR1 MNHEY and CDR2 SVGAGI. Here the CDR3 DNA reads TGTGCCAGTAAGGGACAGGGTCCAGATACGCAGTATTTT. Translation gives CASKGQGPDTQYF.

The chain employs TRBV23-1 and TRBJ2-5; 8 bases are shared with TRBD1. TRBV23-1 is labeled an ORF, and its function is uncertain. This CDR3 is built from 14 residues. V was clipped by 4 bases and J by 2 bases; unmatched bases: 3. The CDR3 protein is CASSPWTGQETQYF. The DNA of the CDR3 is TGCGCCAGCAGTCCCTGGACAGGGCAAGAGACCCAGTACTTC.

The CDR3 sequence is CASSLGGNTGELFF. The DNA for the CDR3 is TGTGCCAGCAGCTTAGGCGGGAACACCGGGGAGCTGTTTTTT. The chain links TRBV7-2 to TRBJ2-2; D not resolved. The ends were cut back, 1 base at V and 1 base at J, with 4 bases in the middle. In germline, CDR1 is SGHTA, CDR2 FQGNSA. The CDR3 is 14 amino acids. The whole variable domain, remainder taken from reference TRBV7-2 and TRBJ2-2, is GAGVSQSPSNKVTEKGKDVELRCDPISGHTALYWYRQSLGQGLEFLIYFQGNSAPDKSGLPSDRFSAERTGGSVSTLTIQRTQQEDSAVYLCASSLGGNTGELFFGEGSRLTVL.

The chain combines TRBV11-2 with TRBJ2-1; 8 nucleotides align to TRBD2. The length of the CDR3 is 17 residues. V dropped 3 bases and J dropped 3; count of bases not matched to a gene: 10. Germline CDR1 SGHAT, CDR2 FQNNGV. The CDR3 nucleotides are TGTGCCAGCAGCTTTATCCAGGCGGGAGGACACTACAATGAGCAGTTCTTC. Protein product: CASSFIQAGGHYNEQFF.

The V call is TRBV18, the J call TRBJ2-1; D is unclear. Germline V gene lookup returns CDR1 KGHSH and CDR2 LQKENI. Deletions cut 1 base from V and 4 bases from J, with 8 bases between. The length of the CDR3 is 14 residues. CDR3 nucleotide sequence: TGTGCCAGCTCACCACTTTCAGAATACAATGAGCAGTTCTTC. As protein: CASSPLSEYNEQFF.

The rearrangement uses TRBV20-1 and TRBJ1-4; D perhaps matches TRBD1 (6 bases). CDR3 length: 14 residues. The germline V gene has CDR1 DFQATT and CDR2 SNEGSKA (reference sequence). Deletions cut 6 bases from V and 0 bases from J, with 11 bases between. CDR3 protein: CSASYRATNEKLFF. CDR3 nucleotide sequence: TGCAGTGCGTCGTACAGGGCAACTAATGAAAAACTGTTTTTT.

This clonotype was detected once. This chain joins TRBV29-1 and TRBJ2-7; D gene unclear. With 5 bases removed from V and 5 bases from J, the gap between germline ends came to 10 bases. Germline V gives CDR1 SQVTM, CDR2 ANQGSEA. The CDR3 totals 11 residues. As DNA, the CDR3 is TGCAGCGTTCGCAGGAGCCACGAGCAGTACTTC. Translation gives CSVRRSHEQYF.

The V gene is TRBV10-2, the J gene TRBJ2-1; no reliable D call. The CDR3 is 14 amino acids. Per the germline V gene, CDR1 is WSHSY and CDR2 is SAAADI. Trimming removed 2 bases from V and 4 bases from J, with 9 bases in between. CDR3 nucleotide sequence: TGCGCCAGCAGTGAGGCCACAATATACAATGAGCAGTTCTTC. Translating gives CASSEATIYNEQFF.

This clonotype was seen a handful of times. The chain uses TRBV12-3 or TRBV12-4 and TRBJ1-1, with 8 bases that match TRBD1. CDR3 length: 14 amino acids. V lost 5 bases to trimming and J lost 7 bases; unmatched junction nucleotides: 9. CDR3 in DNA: TGTGCCAGCAGTCTGGGGGGACAGGTGGGTGAAGCTTTCTTT. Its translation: CASSLGGQVGEAFF.

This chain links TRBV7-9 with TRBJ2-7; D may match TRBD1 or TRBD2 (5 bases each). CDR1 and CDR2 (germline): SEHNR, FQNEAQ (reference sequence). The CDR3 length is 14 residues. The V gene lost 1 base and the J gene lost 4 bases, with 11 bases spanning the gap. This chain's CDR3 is CASSLEGRSYEQYF. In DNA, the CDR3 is TGTGCCAGCAGCTTAGAGGGACGGAGTTACGAGCAGTACTTC.

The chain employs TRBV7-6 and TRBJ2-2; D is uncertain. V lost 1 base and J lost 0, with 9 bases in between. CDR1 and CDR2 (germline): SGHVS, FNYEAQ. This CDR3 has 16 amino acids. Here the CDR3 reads CASSLGNPANTGELFF. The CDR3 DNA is TGTGCCAGCAGCTTAGGGAACCCCGCGAACACCGGGGAGCTGTTTTTT.

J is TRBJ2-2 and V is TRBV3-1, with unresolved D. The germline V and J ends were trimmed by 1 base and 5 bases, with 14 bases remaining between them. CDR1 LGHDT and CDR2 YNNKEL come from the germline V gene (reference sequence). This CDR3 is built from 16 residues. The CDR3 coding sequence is TGTGCCAGCAGCCAAGGTGTGACTCTCCCAACCGGGGAGCTGTTTTTT. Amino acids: CASSQGVTLPTGELFF. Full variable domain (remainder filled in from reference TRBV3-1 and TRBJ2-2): DTAVSQTPKYLVTQMGNDKSIKCEQNLGHDTMYWYKQDSKKFLKIMFSYNNKELIINETVPNRFSPKSPDKAHLNLHINSLELGDSAVYFCASSQGVTLPTGELFFGEGSRLTVL.

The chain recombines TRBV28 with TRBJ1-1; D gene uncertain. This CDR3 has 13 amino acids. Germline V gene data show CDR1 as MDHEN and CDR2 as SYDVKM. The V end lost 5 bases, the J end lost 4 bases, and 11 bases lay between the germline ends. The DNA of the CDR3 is TGTGCCAGCAGTCCGCCCCGGCTCACTGAAGCTTTCTTT. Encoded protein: CASSPPRLTEAFF.

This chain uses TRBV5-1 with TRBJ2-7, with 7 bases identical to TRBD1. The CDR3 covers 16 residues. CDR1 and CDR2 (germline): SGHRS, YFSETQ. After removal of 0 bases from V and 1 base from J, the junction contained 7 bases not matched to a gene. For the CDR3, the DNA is TGCGCCAGCAGCTTGGACCACGGGACAGTATCCTACGAGCAGTACTTC. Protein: CASSLDHGTVSYEQYF.

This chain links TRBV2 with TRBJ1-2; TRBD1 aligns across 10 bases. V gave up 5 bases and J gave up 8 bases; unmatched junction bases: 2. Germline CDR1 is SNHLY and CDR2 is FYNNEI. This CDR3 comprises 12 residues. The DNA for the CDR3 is TGTGCCAGCAGTAGACAGGGGGCGGGCTACACCTTC. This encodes CASSRQGAGYTF.

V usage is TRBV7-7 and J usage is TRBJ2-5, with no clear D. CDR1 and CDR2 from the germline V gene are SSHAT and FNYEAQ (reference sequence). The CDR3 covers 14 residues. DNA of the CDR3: TGTGCTAGCCGCTTGAATACAAATCAAGAGACCCAGTACTTC. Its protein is CASRLNTNQETQYF.

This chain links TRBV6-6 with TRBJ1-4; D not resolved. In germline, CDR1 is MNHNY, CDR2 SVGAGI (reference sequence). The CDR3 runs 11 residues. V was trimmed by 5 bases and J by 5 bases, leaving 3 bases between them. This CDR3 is CASSGNEKLFF. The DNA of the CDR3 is TGTGCCAGCAGTGGGAATGAAAAACTGTTTTTT.

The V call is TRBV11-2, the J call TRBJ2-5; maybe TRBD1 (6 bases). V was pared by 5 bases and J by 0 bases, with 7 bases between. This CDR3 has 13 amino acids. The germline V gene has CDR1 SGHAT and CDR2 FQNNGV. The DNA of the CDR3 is TGTGCCAGCAGCAGGGGGAACCAAGAGACCCAGTACTTC. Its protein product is CASSRGNQETQYF.

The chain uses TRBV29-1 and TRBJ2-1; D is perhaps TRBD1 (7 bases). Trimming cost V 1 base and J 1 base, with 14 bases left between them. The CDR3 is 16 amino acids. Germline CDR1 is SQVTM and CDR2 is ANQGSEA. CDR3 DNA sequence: TGCAGCGTTGAAGGTCCTCAGGGGGGATCCTACAATGAGCAGTTCTTC. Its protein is CSVEGPQGGSYNEQFF.